The text below deals with one T cell receptor (beta chain). Its antigen is not known. The record originates from a study of shared clonotypes between healthy human individuals. At the level of the study: Sampling drew on donors who were a couple of women and a few men aged 18 to 49.

Sequencing was performed with immunoSEQ multiplex PCR; in TCRdb, only in-frame clones are kept and a portion is missing. The sample has 1.5 million to 2.5 million clones, about 95% seen once; the top ten hold 0.9% to 1.5%. Naive CD8 populations comprised CD45RO-negative cells positively selected for CCR7, excluding terminally differentiated effector memory CD45RA+ cells. Recent vaccinations or acute infections were absent in the healthy HIV-negative adult donors. Study-wide results and limits: Large depth notwithstanding, sorted-subset sequencing proved incomplete by rarefaction.

The material sequenced was naive CD8+ T cells sorted from blood. The sequence was obtained from a man aged 18 to 35 in good health.

The CDR3 sequence is CASSLSGGSNGYTF. CDR3 DNA sequence: TGTGCCAGCAGCTTGTCAGGGGGCTCTAATGGCTACACCTTC. The gene calls are TRBV5-4 and TRBJ1-2, with 8 bases that match TRBD1. Unmatched junction bases numbered 5, after V lost 1 base and J lost 6 bases. Germline V gene data show CDR1 as SGHNT and CDR2 as YYREEE (reference sequence). The CDR3 length is 14 residues.